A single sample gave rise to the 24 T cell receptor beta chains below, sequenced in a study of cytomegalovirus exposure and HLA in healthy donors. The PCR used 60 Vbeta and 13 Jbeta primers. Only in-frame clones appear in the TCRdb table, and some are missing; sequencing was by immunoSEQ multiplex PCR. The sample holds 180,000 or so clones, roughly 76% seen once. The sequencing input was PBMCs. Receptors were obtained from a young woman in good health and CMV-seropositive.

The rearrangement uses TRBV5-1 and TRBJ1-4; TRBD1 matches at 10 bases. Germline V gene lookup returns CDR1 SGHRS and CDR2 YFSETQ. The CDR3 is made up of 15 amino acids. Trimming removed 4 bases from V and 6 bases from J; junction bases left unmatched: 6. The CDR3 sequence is CASSPTGTGDEKLFF. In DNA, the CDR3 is TGCGCCAGCAGCCCAACCGGGACAGGGGATGAAAAACTGTTTTTT.

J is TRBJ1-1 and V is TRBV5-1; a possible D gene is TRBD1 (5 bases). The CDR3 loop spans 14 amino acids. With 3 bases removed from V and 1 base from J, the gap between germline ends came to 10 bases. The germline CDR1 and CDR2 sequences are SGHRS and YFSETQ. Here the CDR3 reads CASSSRQGNTEAFF. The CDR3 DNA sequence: TGCGCCAGCAGCTCGAGGCAGGGGAACACTGAAGCTTTCTTT.

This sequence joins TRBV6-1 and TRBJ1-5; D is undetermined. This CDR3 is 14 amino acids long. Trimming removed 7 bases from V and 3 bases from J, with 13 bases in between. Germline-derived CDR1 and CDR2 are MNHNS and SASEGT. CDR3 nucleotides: TGTGCCAGCACCGGGAACAGAAACAATCAGCCCCAGCATTTT. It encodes CASTGNRNNQPQHF.

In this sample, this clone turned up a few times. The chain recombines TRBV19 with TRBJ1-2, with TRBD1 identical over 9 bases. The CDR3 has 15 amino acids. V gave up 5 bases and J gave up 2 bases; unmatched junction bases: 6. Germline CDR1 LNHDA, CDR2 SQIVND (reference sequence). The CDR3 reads CASSANRGQNYGYTF. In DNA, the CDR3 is TGTGCCAGTAGTGCCAACAGGGGGCAGAACTATGGCTACACCTTC.

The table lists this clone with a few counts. CDR3 nucleotides: TGTGCCAGCAGCTTTACCCGGACTAGCGGGGACCTGTACGAGCAGTACTTC. It codes for CASSFTRTSGDLYEQYF. This sequence joins TRBV7-9 and TRBJ2-7; 12 positions match TRBD2. J was trimmed by 4 bases and V by 3 bases; bases with no gene match: 10. The CDR3 loop spans 17 amino acids. Per the germline V gene, CDR1 is SEHNR and CDR2 is FQNEAQ (reference sequence).

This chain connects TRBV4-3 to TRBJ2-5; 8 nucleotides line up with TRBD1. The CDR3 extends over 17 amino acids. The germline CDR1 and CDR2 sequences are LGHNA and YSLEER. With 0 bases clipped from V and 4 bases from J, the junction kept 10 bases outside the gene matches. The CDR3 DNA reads TGCGCCAGCAGCCAAGACCCGACAGGGGCCAGTGGAGAGACCCAGTACTTC. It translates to CASSQDPTGASGETQYF.

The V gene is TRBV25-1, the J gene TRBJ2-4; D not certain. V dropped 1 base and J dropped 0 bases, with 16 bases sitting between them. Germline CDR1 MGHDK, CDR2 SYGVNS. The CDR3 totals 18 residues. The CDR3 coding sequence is TGTGCCAGCAGTGAATCAGGTGGGCAGGTACTAGCCAAAAACATTCAGTACTTC. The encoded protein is CASSESGGQVLAKNIQYF.

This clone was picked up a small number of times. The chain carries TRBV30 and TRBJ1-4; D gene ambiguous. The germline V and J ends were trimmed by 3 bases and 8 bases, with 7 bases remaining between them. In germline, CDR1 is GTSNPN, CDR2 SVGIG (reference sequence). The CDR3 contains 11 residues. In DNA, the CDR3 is TGTGCCTGGAGCTTCGGGGAAAAACTGTTTTTT. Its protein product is CAWSFGEKLFF.

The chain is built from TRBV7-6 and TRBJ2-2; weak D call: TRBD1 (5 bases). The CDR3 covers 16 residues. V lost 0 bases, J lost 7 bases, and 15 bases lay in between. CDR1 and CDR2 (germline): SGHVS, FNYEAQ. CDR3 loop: CASSLAGAVRNGELFF. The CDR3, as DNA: TGTGCCAGCAGCTTAGCAGGGGCAGTTAGGAACGGGGAGCTGTTTTTT.

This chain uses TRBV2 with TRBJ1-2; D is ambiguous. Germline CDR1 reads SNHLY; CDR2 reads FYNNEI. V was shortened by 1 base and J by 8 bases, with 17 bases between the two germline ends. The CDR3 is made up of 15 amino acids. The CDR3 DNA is TGTGCCAGCAGTGAAGTGGAGGTAGGACCCGGAGGCTACACCTTC. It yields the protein CASSEVEVGPGGYTF.

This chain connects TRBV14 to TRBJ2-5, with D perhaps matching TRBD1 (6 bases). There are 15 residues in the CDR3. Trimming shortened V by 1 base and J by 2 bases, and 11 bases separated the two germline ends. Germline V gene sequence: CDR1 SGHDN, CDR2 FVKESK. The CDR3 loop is CASSQGGQGQETQYF. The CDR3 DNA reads TGTGCCAGCAGCCAAGGGGGGCAGGGTCAAGAGACCCAGTACTTC. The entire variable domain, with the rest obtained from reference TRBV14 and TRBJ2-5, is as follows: EAGVTQFPSHSVIEKGQTVTLRCDPISGHDNLYWYRRVMGKEIKFLLHFVKESKQDESGMPNNRFLAERTGGTYSTLKVQPAELEDSGVYFCASSQGGQGQETQYFGPGTRLLVL.

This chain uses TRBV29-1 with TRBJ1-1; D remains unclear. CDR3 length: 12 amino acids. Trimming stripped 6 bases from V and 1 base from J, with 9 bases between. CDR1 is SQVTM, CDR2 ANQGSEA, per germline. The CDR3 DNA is TGCAGCGTGGGAGTTTGGAACACTGAAGCTTTCTTT. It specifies CSVGVWNTEAFF. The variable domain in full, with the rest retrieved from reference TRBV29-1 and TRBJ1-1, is SAVISQKPSRDICQRGTSLTIQCQVDSQVTMMFWYRQQPGQSLTLIATANQGSEATYESGFVIDKFPISRPNLTFSTLTVSNMSPEDSSIYLCSVGVWNTEAFFGQGTRLTVV.

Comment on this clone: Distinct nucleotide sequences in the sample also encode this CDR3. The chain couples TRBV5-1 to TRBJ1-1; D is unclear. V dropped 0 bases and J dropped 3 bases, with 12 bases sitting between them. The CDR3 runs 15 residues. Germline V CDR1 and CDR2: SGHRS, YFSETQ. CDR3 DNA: TGCGCCAGCAGCTTGGTCGGCGGAATTGACACTGAAGCTTTCTTT. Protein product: CASSLVGGIDTEAFF.

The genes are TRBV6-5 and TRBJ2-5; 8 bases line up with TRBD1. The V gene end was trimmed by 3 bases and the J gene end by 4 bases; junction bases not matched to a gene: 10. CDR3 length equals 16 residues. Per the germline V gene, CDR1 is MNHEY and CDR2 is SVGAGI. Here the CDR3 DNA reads TGTGCCAGCAGTTATCTGCCGGACAGGGCGGGAGAGACCCAGTACTTC. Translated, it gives CASSYLPDRAGETQYF.

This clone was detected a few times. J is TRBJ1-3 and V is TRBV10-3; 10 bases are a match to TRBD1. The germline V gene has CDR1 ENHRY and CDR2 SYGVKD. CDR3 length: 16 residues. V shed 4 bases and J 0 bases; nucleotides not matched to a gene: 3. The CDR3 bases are TGTGCCATCAGTGGGACAGGGGGTTACTCTGGAAACACCATATATTTT. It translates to CAISGTGGYSGNTIYF.

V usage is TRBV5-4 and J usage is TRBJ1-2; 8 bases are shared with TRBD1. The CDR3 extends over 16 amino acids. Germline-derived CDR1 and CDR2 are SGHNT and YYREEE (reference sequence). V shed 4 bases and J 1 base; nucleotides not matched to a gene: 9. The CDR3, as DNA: TGTGCCAGCAGCCACCCGGACAGGGTTAATAACTATGGCTACACCTTC. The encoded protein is CASSHPDRVNNYGYTF.

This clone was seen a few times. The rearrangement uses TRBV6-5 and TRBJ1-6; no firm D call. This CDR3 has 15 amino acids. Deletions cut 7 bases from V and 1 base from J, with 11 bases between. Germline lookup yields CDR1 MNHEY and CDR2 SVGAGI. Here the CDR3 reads CASTGGRSYNSPLHF. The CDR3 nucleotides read TGTGCCAGCACCGGAGGACGATCCTATAATTCACCCCTCCACTTT.

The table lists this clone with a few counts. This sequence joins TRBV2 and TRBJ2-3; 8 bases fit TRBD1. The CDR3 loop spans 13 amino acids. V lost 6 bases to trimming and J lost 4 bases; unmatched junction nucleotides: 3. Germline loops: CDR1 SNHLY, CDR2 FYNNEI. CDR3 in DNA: TGTGCCAGCAGGGACAGGGAACCAGATACGCAGTATTTT. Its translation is CASRDREPDTQYF.

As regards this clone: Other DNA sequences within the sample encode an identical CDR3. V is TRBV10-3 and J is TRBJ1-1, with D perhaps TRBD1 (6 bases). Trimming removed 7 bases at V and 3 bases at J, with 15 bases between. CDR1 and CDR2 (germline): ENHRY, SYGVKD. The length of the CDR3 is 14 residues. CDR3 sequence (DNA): TGTGCCATCACCCCGATATCAGGGGACACTGAAGCTTTCTTT. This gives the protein CAITPISGDTEAFF.

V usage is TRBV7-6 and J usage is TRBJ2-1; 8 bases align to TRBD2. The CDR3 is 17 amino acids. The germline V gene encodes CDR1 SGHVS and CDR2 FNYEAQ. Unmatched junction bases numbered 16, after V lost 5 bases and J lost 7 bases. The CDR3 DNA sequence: TGTGCCAGCAGCCTAAATCCCGGGACTAGTGGGGCTAATGAGCAGTTCTTC. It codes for CASSLNPGTSGANEQFF.

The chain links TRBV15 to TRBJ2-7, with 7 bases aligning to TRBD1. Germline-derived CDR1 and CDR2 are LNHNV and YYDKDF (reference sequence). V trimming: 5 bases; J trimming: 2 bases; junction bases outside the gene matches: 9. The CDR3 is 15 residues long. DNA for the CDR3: TGTGCCACCAGCGGGGGCGACAGGGTTCCCTACGAGCAGTACTTC. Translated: CATSGGDRVPYEQYF.

The CDR3 region has the DNA TGCAGAACCGGGACTCCCCCATGTGATGAGCAGTTCTTC. This codes for CRTGTPPCDEQFF. This rearrangement joins TRBV29-1 to TRBJ2-1, with a tentative D call TRBD2 (6 bases). Germline V gene sequence: CDR1 SQVTM, CDR2 ANQGSEA. The CDR3 covers 13 residues.

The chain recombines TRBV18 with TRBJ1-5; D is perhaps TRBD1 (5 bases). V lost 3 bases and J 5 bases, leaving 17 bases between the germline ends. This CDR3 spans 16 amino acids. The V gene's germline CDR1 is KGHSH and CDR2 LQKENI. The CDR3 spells CASSPREGDSYQPQHF. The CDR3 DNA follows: TGTGCCAGCTCACCCCGTGAAGGGGATTCGTATCAGCCCCAGCATTTT.

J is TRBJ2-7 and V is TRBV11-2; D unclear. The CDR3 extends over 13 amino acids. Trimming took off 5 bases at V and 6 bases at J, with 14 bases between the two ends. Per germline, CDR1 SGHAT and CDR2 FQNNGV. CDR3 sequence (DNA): TGTGCCAGCAGCCCGTTCAGGCTCTCCGAGCAGTACTTC. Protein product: CASSPFRLSEQYF.